These T cell receptor beta chains were read from a single sample in a study of T cell repertoires in cytomegalovirus infection. From the reads, TCRdb called clonotypes with MiXCR, one entry per CDR3 protein. The sample holds 400,000 or so distinct CDR3 sequences; approximately 31% are singletons and the top ten take roughly an eighth. The sample comprised PBMCs. These receptors originate from a human donor in good health (CMV status not recorded). Some clones in this sample may be carry-over from other donors' samples. Both conserved end residues are part of each CDR3. D genes are given only for firm matches. Clone sizes are given selectively: once, few, many, or a class where the clone is expanded.

D gene: TRBD1
J gene: TRBJ1-6
V gene: TRBV19
clone size: -
CDR3 protein: CASGQGNNSPLHF
CDR3 DNA: TGTGCCAGCGGACAGGGGAATAATTCACCCCTCCACTTT

D gene: TRBD1
J gene: TRBJ2-1
V gene: TRBV4-1
clone size: once
CDR3 protein: CASSQRTGGYNEQFF
CDR3 DNA: TGTGCCAGCAGCCAACGGACAGGGGGTTACAATGAGCAGTTCTTC

D gene: TRBD2
J gene: TRBJ2-5
V gene: TRBV6-2/TRBV6-3
clone size: -
CDR3 protein: CASSFDTGLAGPLKETQYF
CDR3 DNA: TGTGCCAGCAGTTTTGATACGGGACTAGCGGGTCCCCTAAAAGAGACCCAGTACTTC

D gene: -
J gene: TRBJ2-2
V gene: TRBV5-1
clone size: many
CDR3 protein: CASSAEGRTNTGELFF
CDR3 DNA: TGCGCCAGCAGCGCAGAGGGACGGACGAACACCGGGGAGCTGTTTTTT

D gene: -
J gene: TRBJ2-1
V gene: TRBV7-2
clone size: many
CDR3 protein: CATHVGFGNEQFF
CDR3 DNA: TGTGCCACACATGTAGGCTTCGGCAATGAGCAGTTCTTC

D gene: -
J gene: TRBJ2-7
V gene: TRBV7-6
clone size: many
CDR3 protein: CASSLAGDGYEQYF
CDR3 DNA: TGTGCCAGCAGCTTAGCAGGGGATGGGTACGAGCAGTACTTC

D gene: -
J gene: TRBJ2-3
V gene: TRBV7-2
clone size: many
CDR3 protein: CASSRRLDLSTDTQYF
CDR3 DNA: TGTGCCAGCAGCCGGAGACTTGACCTTTCCACAGATACGCAGTATTTT

D gene: -
J gene: TRBJ1-4
V gene: TRBV6-2/TRBV6-3
clone size: -
CDR3 protein: CAIGTQRTAPNEKLFF
CDR3 DNA: TGTGCCATCGGAACTCAACGGACAGCCCCTAATGAAAAACTGTTTTTT

D gene: -
J gene: TRBJ1-6
V gene: TRBV7-2
clone size: medium-sized
CDR3 protein: CASSDTDSNSPLHF
CDR3 DNA: TGTGCCAGCAGCGATACGGACTCTAATTCACCCCTCCACTTT

D gene: TRBD1
J gene: TRBJ1-6
V gene: TRBV4-1
clone size: few
CDR3 protein: CASSQGTGKRVGSPLHF
CDR3 DNA: TGCGCCAGCAGCCAAGGGACAGGGAAGAGGGTGGGTTCACCCCTCCACTTT

D gene: TRBD2
J gene: TRBJ2-6
V gene: TRBV28
clone size: -
CDR3 protein: CASTVRGGAGANVLTF
CDR3 DNA: TGTGCCAGCACAGTAAGGGGAGGGGCTGGGGCCAACGTCCTGACTTTC

D gene: TRBD1
J gene: TRBJ1-5
V gene: TRBV6-2/TRBV6-3
clone size: -
CDR3 protein: CASSERDSYNQPQHF
CDR3 DNA: TGTGCCAGCAGTGAAAGGGACAGCTACAATCAGCCCCAGCATTTT

D gene: -
J gene: TRBJ2-1
V gene: TRBV7-2
clone size: few
CDR3 protein: CASSSEWPSYNEQFF
CDR3 DNA: TGTGCCAGCAGCTCGGAGTGGCCCTCCTACAATGAGCAGTTCTTC

D gene: -
J gene: TRBJ2-4
V gene: TRBV4-1
clone size: -
CDR3 protein: CASSPSDGKAKNIQYF
CDR3 DNA: TGTGCCAGCAGCCCCAGCGACGGGAAGGCCAAAAACATTCAGTACTTC